This record concerns one T cell receptor beta chain sequence. Its antigen is currently not known. No base qualities exist here, and no much larger clone lies one base off it. This entry is derived from a study of blood T cell repertoires in COVID-19 (dated by TCRdb to 2020 to 2021). Regarding the complete study: The collaborator samples originated in the United States, Italy and Spain and spanned the acute and convalescent phases of COVID-19. Where HLA class I and class II types were available, the types were taken from metadata supplied by the sample provider, not from assay-based typing. The prospective study material was composed of cDNA or gDNA derived from T cells, B-cell-depleted T cells, or PBMCs. The samples were drawn from the first 160 participants of the ongoing ImmuneRACE study and from 950 to 1,500 subjects provided by 6 global collaborators. Subjects who had been exposed to COVID-19, were actively infected with it, or had recovered from it provided the deeply sampled blood TCRbeta repertoires that made up the dataset. A freely available public database, intended as a resource for researchers studying the immune response to SARS-CoV-2, is where the repertoires were released. The sample metadata nearly always contained a de-identified subject ID, COVID-19 status, age in years and sex.

The CDR3 numbers 12 residues from cysteine through phenylalanine. Left in the record is the CDR3 DNA by itself, 36 bases read in frame from the first base. V and J lose 5 bases and 10 bases, and a span of 11 bases separates them. For CDR1 and CDR2, the germline V gene lists SGHVS and FQNEAQ. Broad study findings and their caveats: How much clinical and demographic metadata was included differed by source and by participant, and the metadata was provided uncurated.

The immunoSEQ Assay, a bias-controlled multiplex PCR, was used to amplify TCRbeta CDR3 regions from genomic DNA. Per the authors' processing: The number of nucleated cells in each sample was estimated by amplification of reference gene primers within the assay. Sequence reads were collapsed and filtered to measure the absolute abundance of every unique TCRbeta CDR3 rearrangement. For each sample, productive Simpson clonality was calculated as the square root of Simpson's diversity index over productive rearrangements. In TCRdb, the immuneACCESS table is reduced to in-frame sequences with V and J assigned. These tables do not hold every clone; where another copy was compared, an unresolved V gene accounts for under half, and the others remain unexplained. V, J and clone size reflect that table, while D and trimming were determined from the DNA. Counted in this sample were under 300,000 clones; around 83% of them appeared once. The top ten constitute 3.4% of the sample.

Collaborating institutions collected whole blood in K2EDTA tubes following their own protocols. For TCRbeta analysis, collaborators shipped samples in one of three forms: frozen whole blood, isolated PBMCs, or DNA extracted from either of those sample types. The sequenced sample was peripheral blood. The sequence joins TRBV7-8 to TRBJ1-4; the D gene is perhaps TRBD1, on 5 matching bases. This TCR was sampled from a young woman with acute or convalescent COVID-19. The CDR3 has the sequence CASSPRVGKLFF. The nucleotides read TGTGCCAGCAGCCCCAGGGTCGGAAAACTGTTTTTT.